This T cell receptor (beta chain) was observed in a study of T cell repertoires in cytomegalovirus infection. Across the whole study: Selected CMV epitopes included recently identified HLA-C-restricted ones as well as well-studied HLA-B-restricted ones. Based on public TCR beta signatures, there were indications of CMV infection and of a matching HLA type. General observations from the study: Cumulated frequencies of public TCR beta families served to identify carriers of CMV plus the relevant HLA. The study found HLA-C-restricted CMV-specific TCR beta clonotypes dominating the ex vivo response.

TCRdb re-called the reads through MiXCR, storing one row per CDR3 protein. The repertoire holds some 920,000 distinct CDR3 sequences, with roughly a third as singletons. The sample holds a few counts of this clonotype. Its cognate antigen is unknown. Germline loops: CDR1 LGHNT, CDR2 FRNRAP. V was clipped by 6 bases and J by 2 bases; unmatched bases: 6. CDR3 length equals 15 residues. The chain combines TRBV12-5 with TRBJ2-3, with 9 nucleotides matching TRBD2. The sequences come from cultured CD8+ T cells from PBMCs, collected from culture after CMV antigen stimulation. This clonotype was obtained from a human donor in good health (CMV status not recorded). Some clones in this sample may be carry-over from other donors' samples. The CDR3 spells CASGPSSGDTDTQYF. The CDR3 DNA follows: TGTGCTAGTGGCCCTTCTAGCGGGGACACAGATACGCAGTATTTT.